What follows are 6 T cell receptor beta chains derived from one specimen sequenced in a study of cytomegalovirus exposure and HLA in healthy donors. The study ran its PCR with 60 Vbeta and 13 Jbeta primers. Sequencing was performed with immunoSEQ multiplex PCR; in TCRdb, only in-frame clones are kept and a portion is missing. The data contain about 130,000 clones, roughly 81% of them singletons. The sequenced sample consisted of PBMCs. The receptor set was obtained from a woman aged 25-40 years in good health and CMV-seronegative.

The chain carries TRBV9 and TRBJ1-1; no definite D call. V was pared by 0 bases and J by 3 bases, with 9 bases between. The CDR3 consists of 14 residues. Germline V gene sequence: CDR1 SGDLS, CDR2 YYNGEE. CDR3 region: CASSVDGRDTEAFF. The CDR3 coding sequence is TGTGCCAGCAGCGTAGACGGGAGGGACACTGAAGCTTTCTTT.

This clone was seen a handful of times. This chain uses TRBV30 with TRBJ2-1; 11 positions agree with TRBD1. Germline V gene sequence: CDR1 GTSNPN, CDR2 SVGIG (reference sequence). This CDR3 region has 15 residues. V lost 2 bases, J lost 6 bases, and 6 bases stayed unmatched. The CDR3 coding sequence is TGTGCCTGGAGTCGGGCGGGGACAGGGGGCAATGAGCAGTTCTTC. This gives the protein CAWSRAGTGGNEQFF.

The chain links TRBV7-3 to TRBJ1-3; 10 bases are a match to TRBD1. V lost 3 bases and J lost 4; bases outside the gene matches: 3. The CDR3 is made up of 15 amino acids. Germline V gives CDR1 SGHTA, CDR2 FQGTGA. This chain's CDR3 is CASSLTGGRGNTIYF. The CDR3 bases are TGTGCCAGCAGCTTGACAGGGGGCCGAGGAAACACCATATATTTT.

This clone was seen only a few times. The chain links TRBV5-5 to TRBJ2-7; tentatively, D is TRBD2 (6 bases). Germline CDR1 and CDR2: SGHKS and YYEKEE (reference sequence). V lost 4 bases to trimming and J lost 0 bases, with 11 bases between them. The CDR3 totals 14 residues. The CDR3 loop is CASSPQEGSYEQYF. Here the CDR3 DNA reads TGTGCCAGCAGCCCCCAGGAGGGCTCCTACGAGCAGTACTTC.

The CDR3 sequence: CASKLAGELYNEQFF. CDR3 nucleotide sequence: TGTGCCAGCAAATTAGCGGGAGAGCTGTACAATGAGCAGTTCTTC. The chain employs TRBV18 and TRBJ2-1; 9 positions agree with TRBD2. Germline V CDR1 and CDR2: KGHSH, LQKENI. There are 15 residues in the CDR3. Trimming cost V 8 bases and J 4 bases; bases outside gene matches: 9.

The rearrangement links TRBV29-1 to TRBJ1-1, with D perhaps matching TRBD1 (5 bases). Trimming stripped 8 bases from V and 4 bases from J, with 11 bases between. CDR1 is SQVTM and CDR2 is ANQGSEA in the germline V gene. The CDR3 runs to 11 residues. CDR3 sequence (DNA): TGCAGCATATACACAGGCACTGAAGCTTTCTTT. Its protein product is CSIYTGTEAFF.